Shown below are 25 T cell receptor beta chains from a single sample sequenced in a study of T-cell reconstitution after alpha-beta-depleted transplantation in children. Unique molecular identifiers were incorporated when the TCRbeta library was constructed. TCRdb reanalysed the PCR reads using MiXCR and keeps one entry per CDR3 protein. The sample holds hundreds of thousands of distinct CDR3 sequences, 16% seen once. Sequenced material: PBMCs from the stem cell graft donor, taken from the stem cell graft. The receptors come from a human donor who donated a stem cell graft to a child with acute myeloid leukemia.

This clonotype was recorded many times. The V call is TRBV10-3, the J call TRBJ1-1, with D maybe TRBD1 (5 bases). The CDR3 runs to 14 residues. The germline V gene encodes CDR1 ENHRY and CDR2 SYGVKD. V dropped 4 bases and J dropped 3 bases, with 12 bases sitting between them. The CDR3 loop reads CAISGRGADTEAFF. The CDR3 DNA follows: TGTGCCATCAGTGGGAGGGGAGCGGACACTGAAGCTTTCTTT.

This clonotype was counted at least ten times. Written as DNA, the CDR3 is TGCAGTGCAGGACGGGACCTTGGGGAAGAGACCCAGTACTTC. It codes for CSAGRDLGEETQYF. The rearrangement links TRBV20-1 to TRBJ2-5; D is possibly TRBD1 or TRBD2 (5 bases each). The germline V and J ends were trimmed by 6 bases and 3 bases, with 17 bases remaining between them. Germline loops: CDR1 DFQATT, CDR2 SNEGSKA (reference sequence). The CDR3 runs to 14 residues.

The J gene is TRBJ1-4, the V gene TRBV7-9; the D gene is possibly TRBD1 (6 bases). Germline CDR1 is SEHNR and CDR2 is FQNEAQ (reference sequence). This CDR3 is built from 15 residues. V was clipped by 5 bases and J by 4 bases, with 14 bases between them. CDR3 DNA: TGTGCCAGCAGCGAAACAGGGACTTTTAATGAAAAACTGTTTTTT. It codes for CASSETGTFNEKLFF.

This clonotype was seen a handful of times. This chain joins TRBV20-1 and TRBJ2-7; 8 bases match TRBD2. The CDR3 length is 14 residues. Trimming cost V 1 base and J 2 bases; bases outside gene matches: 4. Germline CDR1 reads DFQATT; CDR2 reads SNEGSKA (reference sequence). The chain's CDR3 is CSARVPGGPYEQYF. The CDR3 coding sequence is TGCAGTGCTAGAGTGCCGGGGGGGCCCTACGAGCAGTACTTC.

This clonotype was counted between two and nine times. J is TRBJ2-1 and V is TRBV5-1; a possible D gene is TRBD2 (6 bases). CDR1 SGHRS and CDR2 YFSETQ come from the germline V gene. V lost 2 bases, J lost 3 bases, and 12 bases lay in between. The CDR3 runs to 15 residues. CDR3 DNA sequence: TGCGCCAGCAGCTTTTTCGGGGGAGACTACAATGAGCAGTTCTTC. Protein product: CASSFFGGDYNEQFF.

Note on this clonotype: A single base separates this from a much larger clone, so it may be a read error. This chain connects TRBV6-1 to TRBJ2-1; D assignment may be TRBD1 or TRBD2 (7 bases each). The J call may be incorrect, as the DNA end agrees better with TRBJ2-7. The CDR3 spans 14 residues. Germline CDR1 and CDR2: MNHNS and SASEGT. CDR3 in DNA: TGTGCCAGCGGGGGGGAGGGGGCTCCCAATGAGCAGTACTTC. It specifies CASGGEGAPNEQYF.

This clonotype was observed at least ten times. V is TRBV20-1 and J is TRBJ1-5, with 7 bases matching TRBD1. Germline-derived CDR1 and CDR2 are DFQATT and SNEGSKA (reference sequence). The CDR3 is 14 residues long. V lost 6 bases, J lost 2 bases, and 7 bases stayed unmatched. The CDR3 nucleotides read TGCAGTGCCAGACAAGGGACAGGCAATCAGCCCCAGCATTTT. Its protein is CSARQGTGNQPQHF.

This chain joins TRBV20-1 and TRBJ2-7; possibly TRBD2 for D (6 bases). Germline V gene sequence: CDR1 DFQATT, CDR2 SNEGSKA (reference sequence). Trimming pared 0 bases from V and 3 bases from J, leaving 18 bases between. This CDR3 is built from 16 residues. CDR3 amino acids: CSARDVAQGGNYEQYV. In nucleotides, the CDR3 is TGCAGTGCTAGAGATGTAGCCCAGGGAGGAAACTACGAGCAGTACGTC.

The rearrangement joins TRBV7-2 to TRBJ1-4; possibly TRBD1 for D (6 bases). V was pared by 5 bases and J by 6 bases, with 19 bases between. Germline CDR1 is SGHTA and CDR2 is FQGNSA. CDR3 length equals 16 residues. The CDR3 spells CASSKGGKGPYEKLFF. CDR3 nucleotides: TGTGCCAGCAGCAAGGGGGGGAAAGGTCCCTATGAAAAACTGTTTTTT.

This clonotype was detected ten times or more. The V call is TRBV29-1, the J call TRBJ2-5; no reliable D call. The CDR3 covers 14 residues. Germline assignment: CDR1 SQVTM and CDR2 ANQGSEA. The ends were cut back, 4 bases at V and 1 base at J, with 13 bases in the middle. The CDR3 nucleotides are TGCAGCGTTGGAGTCGGGCAGTTCCAAGAGACCCAGTACTTC. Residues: CSVGVGQFQETQYF.

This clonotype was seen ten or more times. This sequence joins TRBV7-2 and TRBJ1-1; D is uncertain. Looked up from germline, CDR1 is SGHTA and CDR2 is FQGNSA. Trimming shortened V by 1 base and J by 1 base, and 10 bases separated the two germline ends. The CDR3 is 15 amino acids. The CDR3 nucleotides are TGTGCCAGCAGCTTAGAGGTACTCAGGAACACTGAAGCTTTCTTT. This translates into CASSLEVLRNTEAFF.

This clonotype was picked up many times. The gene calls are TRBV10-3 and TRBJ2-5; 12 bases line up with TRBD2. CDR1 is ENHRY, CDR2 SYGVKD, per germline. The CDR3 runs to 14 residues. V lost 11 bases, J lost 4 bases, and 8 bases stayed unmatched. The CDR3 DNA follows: TGTGCCGCGGCTAGCGGGGGGGCCTTAGAGACCCAGTACTTC. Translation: CAAASGGALETQYF.

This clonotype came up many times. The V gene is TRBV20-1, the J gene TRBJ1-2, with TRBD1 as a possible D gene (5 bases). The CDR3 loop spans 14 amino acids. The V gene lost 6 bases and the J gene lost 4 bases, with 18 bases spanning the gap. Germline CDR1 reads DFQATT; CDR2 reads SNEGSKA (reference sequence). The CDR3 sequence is CSANTGSTLYGYTF. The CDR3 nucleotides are TGCAGTGCAAATACAGGTTCAACCCTCTATGGCTACACCTTC.

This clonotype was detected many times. The CDR3 sequence: CASIKGSGLNTEAFF. For the CDR3, the DNA is TGTGCCAGCATCAAGGGGTCAGGGCTGAACACTGAAGCTTTCTTT. J is TRBJ1-1 and V is TRBV5-5; D possibly corresponds to TRBD1 (5 bases). The CDR3 length is 15 residues. Trimming cost V 6 bases and J 0 bases, with 15 bases left between them. CDR1 and CDR2 (germline): SGHKS, YYEKEE (reference sequence).

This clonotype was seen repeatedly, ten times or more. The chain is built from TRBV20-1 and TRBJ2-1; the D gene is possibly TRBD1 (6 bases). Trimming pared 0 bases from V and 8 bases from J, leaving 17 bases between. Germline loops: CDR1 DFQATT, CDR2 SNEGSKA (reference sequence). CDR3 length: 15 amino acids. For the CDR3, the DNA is TGCAGTGCTAGAGATCTGGCAGGGGCTTACGATGAGCAGTTCTTC. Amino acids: CSARDLAGAYDEQFF.

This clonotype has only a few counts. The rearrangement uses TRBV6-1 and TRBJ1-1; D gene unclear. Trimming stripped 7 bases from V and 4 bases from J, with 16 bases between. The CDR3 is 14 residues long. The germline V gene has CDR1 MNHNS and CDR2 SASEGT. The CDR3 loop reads CASTGGLTGTEAFF. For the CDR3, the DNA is TGTGCCAGCACGGGCGGGCTCACGGGCACTGAAGCTTTCTTT.

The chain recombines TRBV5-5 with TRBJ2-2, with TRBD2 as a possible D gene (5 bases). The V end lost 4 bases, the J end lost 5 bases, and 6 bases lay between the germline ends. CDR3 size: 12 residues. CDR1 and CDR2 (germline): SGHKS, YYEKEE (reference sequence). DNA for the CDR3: TGTGCCAGCAGCCAGCGGACCGGGGAGCTGTTTTTT. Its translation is CASSQRTGELFF.

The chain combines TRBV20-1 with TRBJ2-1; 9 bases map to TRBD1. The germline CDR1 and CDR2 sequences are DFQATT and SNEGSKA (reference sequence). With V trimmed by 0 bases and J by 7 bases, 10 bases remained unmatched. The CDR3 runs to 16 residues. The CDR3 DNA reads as TGCAGTGCTAGAGAGGGAATCCGGACAGGGGCAAATGAGCAGTTCTTC. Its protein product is CSAREGIRTGANEQFF.

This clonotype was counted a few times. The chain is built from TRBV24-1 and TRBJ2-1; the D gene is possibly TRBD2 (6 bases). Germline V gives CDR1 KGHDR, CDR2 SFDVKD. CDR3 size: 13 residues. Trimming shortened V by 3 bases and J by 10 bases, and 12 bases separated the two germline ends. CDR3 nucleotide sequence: TGTGCCACCAGTGATCACGGGACTCCAGAGCAGTTCTTC. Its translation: CATSDHGTPEQFF.

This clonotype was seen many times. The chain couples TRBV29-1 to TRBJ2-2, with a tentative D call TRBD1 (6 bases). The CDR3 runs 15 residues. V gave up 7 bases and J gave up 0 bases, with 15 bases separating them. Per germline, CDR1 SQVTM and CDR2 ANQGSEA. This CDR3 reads CSGQPGASNTGELFF. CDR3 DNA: TGCAGCGGTCAACCAGGGGCCTCGAACACCGGGGAGCTGTTTTTT.

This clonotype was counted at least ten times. The CDR3 DNA reads TGCAGTGCTAGAGGACAGCACTCGGGATCACCCCTCCACTTT. Amino acid sequence: CSARGQHSGSPLHF. The V gene is TRBV20-1, the J gene TRBJ1-6, with a weak D call TRBD1 (5 bases). The CDR3 extends over 14 amino acids. With 1 base removed from V and 10 bases from J, the gap between germline ends came to 14 bases. The germline V gene has CDR1 DFQATT and CDR2 SNEGSKA (reference sequence).

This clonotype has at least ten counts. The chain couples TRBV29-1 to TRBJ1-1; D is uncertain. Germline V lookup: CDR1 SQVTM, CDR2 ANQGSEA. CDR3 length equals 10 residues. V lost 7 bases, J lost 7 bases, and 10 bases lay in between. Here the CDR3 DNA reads TGCAGCGGGACCCTCCGTGAAGCTTTCTTT. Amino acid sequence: CSGTLREAFF.

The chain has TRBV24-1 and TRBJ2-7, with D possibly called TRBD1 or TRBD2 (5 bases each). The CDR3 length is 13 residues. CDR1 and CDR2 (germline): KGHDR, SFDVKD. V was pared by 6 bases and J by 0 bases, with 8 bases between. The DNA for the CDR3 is TGTGCCACCAGTTCGGGGACCTCCTACGAGCAGTACTTC. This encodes CATSSGTSYEQYF.

Here the CDR3 DNA reads TGTGCCAGCAGCTTACCACACGTTGGGAACTATGGCTACACCTTC. As protein: CASSLPHVGNYGYTF. The V gene is TRBV7-9, the J gene TRBJ1-2, with D hard to call. This CDR3 is 15 amino acids long. The germline gives CDR1 SEHNR, CDR2 FQNEAQ (reference sequence). V shed 2 bases and J shed 2 bases, with 12 bases lying between them.

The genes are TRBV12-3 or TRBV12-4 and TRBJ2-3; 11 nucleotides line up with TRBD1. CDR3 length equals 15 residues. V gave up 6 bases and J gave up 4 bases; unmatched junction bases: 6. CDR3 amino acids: CASRVDRGHADTQYF. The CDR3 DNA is TGTGCCAGCAGGGTGGACAGGGGGCATGCAGATACGCAGTATTTT.